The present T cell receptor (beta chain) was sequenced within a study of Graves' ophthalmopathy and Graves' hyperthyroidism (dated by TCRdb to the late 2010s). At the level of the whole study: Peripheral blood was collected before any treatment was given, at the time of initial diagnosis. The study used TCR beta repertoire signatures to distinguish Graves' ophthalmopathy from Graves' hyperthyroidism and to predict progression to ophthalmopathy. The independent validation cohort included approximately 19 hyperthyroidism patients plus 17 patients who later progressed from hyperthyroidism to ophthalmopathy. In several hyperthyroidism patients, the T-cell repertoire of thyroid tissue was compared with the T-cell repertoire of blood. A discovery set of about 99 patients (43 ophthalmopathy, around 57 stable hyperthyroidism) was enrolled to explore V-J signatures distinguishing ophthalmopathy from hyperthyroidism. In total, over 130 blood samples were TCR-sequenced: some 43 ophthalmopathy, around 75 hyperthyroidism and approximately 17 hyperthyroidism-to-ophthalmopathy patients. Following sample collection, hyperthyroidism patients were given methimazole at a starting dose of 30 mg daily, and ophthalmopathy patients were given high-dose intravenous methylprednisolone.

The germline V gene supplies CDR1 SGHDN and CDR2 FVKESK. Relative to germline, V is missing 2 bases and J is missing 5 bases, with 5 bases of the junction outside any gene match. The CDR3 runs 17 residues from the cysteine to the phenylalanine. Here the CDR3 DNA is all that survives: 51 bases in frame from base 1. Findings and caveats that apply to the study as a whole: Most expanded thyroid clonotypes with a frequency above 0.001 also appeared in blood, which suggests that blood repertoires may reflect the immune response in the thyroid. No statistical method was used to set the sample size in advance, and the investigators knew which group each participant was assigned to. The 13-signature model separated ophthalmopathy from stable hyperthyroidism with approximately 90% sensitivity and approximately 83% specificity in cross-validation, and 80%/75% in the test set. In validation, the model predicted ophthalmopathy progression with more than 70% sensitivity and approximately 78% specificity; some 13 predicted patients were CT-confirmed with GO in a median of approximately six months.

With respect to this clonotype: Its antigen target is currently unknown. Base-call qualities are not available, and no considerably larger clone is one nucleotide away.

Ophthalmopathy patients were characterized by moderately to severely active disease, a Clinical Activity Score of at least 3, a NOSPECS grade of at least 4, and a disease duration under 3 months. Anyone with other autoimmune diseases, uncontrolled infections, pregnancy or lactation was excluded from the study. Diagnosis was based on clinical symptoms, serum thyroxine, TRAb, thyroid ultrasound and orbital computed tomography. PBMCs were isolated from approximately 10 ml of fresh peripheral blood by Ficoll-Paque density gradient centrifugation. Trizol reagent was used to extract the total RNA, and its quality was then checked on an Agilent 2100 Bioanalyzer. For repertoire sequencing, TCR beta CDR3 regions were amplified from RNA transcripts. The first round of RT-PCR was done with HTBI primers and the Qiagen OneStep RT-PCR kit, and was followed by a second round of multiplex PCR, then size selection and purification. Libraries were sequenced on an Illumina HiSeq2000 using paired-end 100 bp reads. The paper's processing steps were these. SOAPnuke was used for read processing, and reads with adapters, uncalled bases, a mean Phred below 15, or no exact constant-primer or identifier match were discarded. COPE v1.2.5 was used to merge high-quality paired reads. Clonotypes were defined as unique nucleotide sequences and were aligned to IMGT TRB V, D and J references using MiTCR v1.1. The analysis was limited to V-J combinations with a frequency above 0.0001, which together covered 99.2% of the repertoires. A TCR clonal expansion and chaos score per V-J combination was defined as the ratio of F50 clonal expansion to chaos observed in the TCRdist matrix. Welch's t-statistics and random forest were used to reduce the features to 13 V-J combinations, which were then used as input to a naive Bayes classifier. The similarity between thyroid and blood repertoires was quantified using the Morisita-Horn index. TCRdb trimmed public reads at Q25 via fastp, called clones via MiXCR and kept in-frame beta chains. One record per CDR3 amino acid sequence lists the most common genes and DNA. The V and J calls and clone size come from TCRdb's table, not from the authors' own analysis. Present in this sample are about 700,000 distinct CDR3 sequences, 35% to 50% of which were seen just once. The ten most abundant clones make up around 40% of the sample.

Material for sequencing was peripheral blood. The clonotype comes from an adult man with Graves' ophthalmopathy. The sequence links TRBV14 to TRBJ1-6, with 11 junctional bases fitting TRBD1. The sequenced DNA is TGTGCCAGCAGCCAATATGGGACAGGGGGTAATAATTCACCCCTCCACTTT. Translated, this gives CASSQYGTGGNNSPLHF.